The rows below give T cell receptor beta chains drawn from one sample of a study of T cell responses to AZD1222 COVID-19 vaccine. Using immunoSEQ multiplex PCR, the repertoire was profiled, and TCRdb retains in-frame clones only, with some absent. The table shows 150,000 to 170,000 clones, with 88% occurring only once. The sequenced sample was peripheral blood, obtained on day 0 of AZD1222 vaccination. The receptors were sampled from an adult in good health. Each CDR3 is given with its conserved first and last residue. D genes are given only for firm matches. Clone size is given for some rows only: seen once, a few or many times, or a class if the clone is expanded.

d_gene: .
abundance: .
j_gene: TRBJ1-1
len: 13
v_gene: TRBV7-2
CDR3nt: TGTGCCAGCAGCTTGGTACAGAACACTGAAGCTTTCTTT
CDR3aa: CASSLVQNTEAFF

d_gene: .
abundance: once
j_gene: TRBJ2-5
len: 14
v_gene: TRBV5-1
CDR3nt: TGCGCCAGCAGCTTGGCCGACCTCACGGAGACCCAGTACTTC
CDR3aa: CASSLADLTETQYF

d_gene: .
abundance: .
j_gene: TRBJ1-5
len: 15
v_gene: TRBV27
CDR3nt: TGTGCCAGCAGTTTACGGTCCGCGTGGAATCAGCCCCAGCATTTT
CDR3aa: CASSLRSAWNQPQHF

d_gene: .
abundance: .
j_gene: TRBJ2-3
len: 14
v_gene: TRBV3-1/TRBV3-2
CDR3nt: TGTGCCAGCAGCCAAGATGTTGGCGCAGATACGCAGTATTTT
CDR3aa: CASSQDVGADTQYF

d_gene: .
abundance: .
j_gene: TRBJ2-7
len: 12
v_gene: TRBV15
CDR3nt: TGTGCCACCAGCAGAGATCAGTACGAGCAGTACTTC
CDR3aa: CATSRDQYEQYF

d_gene: .
abundance: .
j_gene: TRBJ1-2
len: 13
v_gene: TRBV27
CDR3nt: TGTGCCAGCAGTTTGGACAGTCACTATGGCTACACCTTC
CDR3aa: CASSLDSHYGYTF

d_gene: TRBD1
abundance: once
j_gene: TRBJ2-6
len: 18
v_gene: TRBV9
CDR3nt: TGTGCCAGCAGCCCTTACCCGGCGACAGGGACCGGGGCCAACGTCCTGACTTTC
CDR3aa: CASSPYPATGTGANVLTF

d_gene: .
abundance: .
j_gene: TRBJ2-7
len: 16
v_gene: TRBV11-2
CDR3nt: TGTGCCAGCAGCTTCGACTCCGCGACTAGCTCCTACGAGCAGTACTTC
CDR3aa: CASSFDSATSSYEQYF

d_gene: .
abundance: .
j_gene: TRBJ1-2
len: 13
v_gene: TRBV5-4
CDR3nt: TGTGCTGCGGGAGACAGCCGAGTCGATGGCTACACCTTC
CDR3aa: CAAGDSRVDGYTF

d_gene: TRBD1
abundance: .
j_gene: TRBJ2-2
len: 15
v_gene: TRBV3-1/TRBV3-2
CDR3nt: TGTGCCAGCAGCCCCAGGACAGGGCGGACCGGGGAGCTGTTTTTT
CDR3aa: CASSPRTGRTGELFF

d_gene: TRBD1
abundance: .
j_gene: TRBJ1-1
len: 15
v_gene: TRBV19
CDR3nt: TGTGCCAGTAGTACGGGACAGGGGGCGAACACTGAAGCTTTCTTT
CDR3aa: CASSTGQGANTEAFF

d_gene: TRBD2
abundance: once
j_gene: TRBJ2-1
len: 17
v_gene: TRBV28
CDR3nt: TGTGCCAGCAGTTTAGCCTTAGGAGCGGGGGGGCGCAATGAGCAGTTCTTC
CDR3aa: CASSLALGAGGRNEQFF

d_gene: .
abundance: .
j_gene: TRBJ2-3
len: 13
v_gene: TRBV29-1
CDR3nt: TGCAGCGCCTCGGACCGAAGGGCAGATACGCAGTATTTT
CDR3aa: CSASDRRADTQYF

d_gene: .
abundance: .
j_gene: TRBJ2-3
len: 14
v_gene: TRBV9
CDR3nt: TGTGCCAGCAGCGACTACCAGCCTCCACGTACGCAGTATTTT
CDR3aa: CASSDYQPPRTQYF

d_gene: TRBD1
abundance: once
j_gene: TRBJ2-3
len: 14
v_gene: TRBV7-3
CDR3nt: TGTGCCAGCAGCGAGGGGGCTGGGGCAGATACGCAGTATTTT
CDR3aa: CASSEGAGADTQYF

d_gene: TRBD2
abundance: .
j_gene: TRBJ2-7
len: 15
v_gene: TRBV4-1
CDR3nt: TGCGCCAGCAGCCAAGACCTAGCGGGGGTATACGAGCAGTACTTC
CDR3aa: CASSQDLAGVYEQYF

d_gene: TRBD2
abundance: .
j_gene: TRBJ2-3
len: 16
v_gene: TRBV19
CDR3nt: TGTGCCAGTAGTATCCAGCGGGGGGGCTACGCAGATACGCAGTATTTT
CDR3aa: CASSIQRGGYADTQYF

d_gene: TRBD2
abundance: .
j_gene: TRBJ2-3
len: 15
v_gene: TRBV6-2/TRBV6-3
CDR3nt: TGTGCCAGCAGCCCTAGCGGGGGGGTTAAAGATACGCAGTATTTT
CDR3aa: CASSPSGGVKDTQYF

d_gene: TRBD2
abundance: .
j_gene: TRBJ2-5
len: 14
v_gene: TRBV7-6
CDR3nt: TGTGCCAGCAGCTTGGGGACTAGCGGGGAGACCCAGTACTTC
CDR3aa: CASSLGTSGETQYF

d_gene: .
abundance: .
j_gene: TRBJ2-1
len: 15
v_gene: TRBV5-1
CDR3nt: TGCGCCAGCAGCTTGGAGTTTCCCGGCTCAGATGAGCAGTTCTTC
CDR3aa: CASSLEFPGSDEQFF

d_gene: .
abundance: .
j_gene: TRBJ1-2
len: 16
v_gene: TRBV6-2/TRBV6-3
CDR3nt: TGTGCCAGCAGTTATCGCCAGGGAGATACTAACTATGGCTACACCTTC
CDR3aa: CASSYRQGDTNYGYTF

d_gene: .
abundance: .
j_gene: TRBJ1-2
len: 13
v_gene: TRBV12-3/TRBV12-4
CDR3nt: TGTGCCAGCAGTCCCCGGCCGTCCGTTGGCTACACCTTC
CDR3aa: CASSPRPSVGYTF